This is a list of T cell receptor beta chains from one sample in a study of blood T cell repertoires in COVID-19. The method was immunoSEQ multiplex PCR; TCRdb's version includes in-frame clones alone and lacks a portion of them. The sample comprises fewer than 200,000 clones, roughly 80% of which are singletons, and approximately 12% rests with the top ten. Sequencing was done on a sample of PBMCs or T cells enriched from blood (not recorded which). The source is a man aged 45-65 years who had recovered from COVID-19. Both conserved end residues are part of each CDR3. Fields, in order: D gene, J gene, V gene, clone size, CDR3 DNA, CDR3 protein. A D gene is named only where the DNA matches it firmly. Size values are once, few and many counts, or a class for expanded clones, and some rows have none.

. | TRBJ1-6 | TRBV20-1 | many | TGCAGTGCTAGTCCCGGCGCAGGGCAGACTTCACCCCTCCACTTT | CSASPGAGQTSPLHF
. | TRBJ1-5 | TRBV5-1 | . | TGCGCCAGCAGCCGGACGTCAGGGGACAATCAGCCCCAGCATTTT | CASSRTSGDNQPQHF
TRBD2 | TRBJ2-1 | TRBV11-3 | . | TGTGCCAGCAGGCCCGACTTTAGCGGGGGGGCGGCGGTCAATGAGCAGTTCTTC | CASRPDFSGGAAVNEQFF
. | TRBJ1-4 | TRBV2 | . | TGTGCCAGCAACCAAGCGGGGGCCGTTGAAAAACTGTTTTTT | CASNQAGAVEKLFF
TRBD2 | TRBJ2-3 | TRBV2 | . | TGTGCCAGCAGCGATGGGACTAGCAGAAGCACAGATACGCAGTATTTT | CASSDGTSRSTDTQYF
TRBD2 | TRBJ2-7 | TRBV19 | once | TGTGCCAGTAGTTCTAGCGGAACCTACGAGCAGTACTTC | CASSSSGTYEQYF
. | TRBJ2-1 | TRBV3-1/TRBV3-2 | . | TGTGCCAGCAGCCCACCATTCTGGGGCGAAAACAATGAGCAGTTCTTC | CASSPPFWGENNEQFF
. | TRBJ1-1 | TRBV7-9 | . | TGTGCCAGCAGCCCTTCGGACACTGAAGCTTTCTTT | CASSPSDTEAFF
TRBD2 | TRBJ2-7 | TRBV7-2 | once | TGTGCCAGCAGCTTAACGGGGGGGCCGAGGGAGCAGTACTTC | CASSLTGGPREQYF
. | TRBJ1-1 | TRBV5-6 | . | TGTGCCAGCAGCTTTGTTACAGAGAACACTGAAGCTTTCTTT | CASSFVTENTEAFF
TRBD1 | TRBJ1-5 | TRBV10-3 | . | TGTGCCATCAGTGACCCGGGACAGGGGCGGAATCAGCCCCAGCATTTT | CAISDPGQGRNQPQHF
. | TRBJ2-2 | TRBV5-5 | . | TGTGCCAGCAGCTTAGACCCGAGGAGAGGATGGACCGGGGAGCTGTTTTTT | CASSLDPRRGWTGELFF
. | TRBJ1-5 | TRBV6-5 | once | TGTGCCAGCAGTAATCAGGGTTATAGCAATCAGCCCCAGCATTTT | CASSNQGYSNQPQHF
. | TRBJ1-3 | TRBV30 | . | TGTGCCTGGAGGGCCCCGGGACTGGATCTAACTAGTAACACCATATATTTT | CAWRAPGLDLTSNTIYF
TRBD2 | TRBJ2-7 | TRBV10-3 | . | TGTGCCAGCTCTTCTGGACTAGCGGGGGGCCGACCTCATTACGAGCAGTACTTC | CASSSGLAGGRPHYEQYF
TRBD1 | TRBJ1-1 | TRBV29-1 | . | TGCAGCGTTGACTGGACAGGGTGGGGGACTGAAGCTTTCTTT | CSVDWTGWGTEAFF